These T cell receptor beta chains were read from a single sample in a study of cytomegalovirus exposure and HLA in healthy donors. The protocol was immunoSEQ multiplex PCR, while the TCRdb copy is restricted to in-frame clones and leaves out a portion. The sample holds 85,000 to 90,000 clones, 79% seen once. Material for sequencing was PBMCs. These receptors all come from a young man in good health and CMV-seronegative. CDR3s leave out the opening cysteine and the closing phenylalanine or tryptophan. The order of the fields is CDR3 protein, J gene, V gene.

CDR3aa: ASSLSDRVGEQY
j_gene: TRBJ2-7
v_gene: TRBV18

CDR3aa: ASSPERGTGYGYT
j_gene: TRBJ1-2
v_gene: TRBV18

CDR3aa: ASSPGQGGYGYT
j_gene: TRBJ1-2
v_gene: TRBV4-3

CDR3aa: ATRNGGYTDTQY
j_gene: TRBJ2-3
v_gene: TRBV28

CDR3aa: ASRPGQGNQPQH
j_gene: TRBJ1-5
v_gene: TRBV6-5

CDR3aa: ASCTGTGVQPQH
j_gene: TRBJ1-5
v_gene: TRBV28

CDR3aa: ASSDDRFPARNSPLH
j_gene: TRBJ1-6
v_gene: TRBV6-1

CDR3aa: ASGTGGQSGEEKLF
j_gene: TRBJ1-4
v_gene: TRBV28

CDR3aa: ASRARGRGAGETQY
j_gene: TRBJ2-5
v_gene: TRBV27

CDR3aa: ASSSRTGSTDTQY
j_gene: TRBJ2-3
v_gene: TRBV7-9

CDR3aa: ATSSPGTGGNEQF
j_gene: TRBJ2-1
v_gene: TRBV15

CDR3aa: ASRAGTEAF
j_gene: TRBJ1-1
v_gene: TRBV2

CDR3aa: ASSLDRSSYNEQF
j_gene: TRBJ2-1
v_gene: TRBV19

CDR3aa: ASSQDSGRNGELF
j_gene: TRBJ2-2
v_gene: TRBV4-3

CDR3aa: ASSLVRGSQTSYEQY
j_gene: TRBJ2-7
v_gene: TRBV11-2

CDR3aa: ASGPHGNEQF
j_gene: TRBJ2-1
v_gene: TRBV12-5

CDR3aa: ASISGGLEQF
j_gene: TRBJ2-1
v_gene: TRBV7-9

CDR3aa: ASSSPDRPQLREKLF
j_gene: TRBJ1-4
v_gene: TRBV19

CDR3aa: ASSLHDRAGEKLF
j_gene: TRBJ1-4
v_gene: TRBV4-3

CDR3aa: ASSFSSTNEKLF
j_gene: TRBJ1-4
v_gene: TRBV5-1

CDR3aa: SVEGAGDYGYT
j_gene: TRBJ1-2
v_gene: TRBV29-1

CDR3aa: ASGDRNTEAF
j_gene: TRBJ1-1
v_gene: TRBV5-1

CDR3aa: ASSPRDTEAF
j_gene: TRBJ1-1
v_gene: TRBV5-4

CDR3aa: ASSYSLVEEKLF
j_gene: TRBJ1-4
v_gene: TRBV6-5

CDR3aa: AISESKRGISSTDTQY
j_gene: TRBJ2-3
v_gene: TRBV10-3

CDR3aa: ASSLWTSGVLDTGELF
j_gene: TRBJ2-2
v_gene: TRBV5-6

CDR3aa: ASSATGGRTGELF
j_gene: TRBJ2-2
v_gene: TRBV25-1

CDR3aa: ASGPFNRVRSTDTQY
j_gene: TRBJ2-3
v_gene: TRBV12-5

CDR3aa: ASSPDRVGEKLF
j_gene: TRBJ1-4
v_gene: TRBV2

CDR3aa: ASSPRGAGDTDTQY
j_gene: TRBJ2-3
v_gene: TRBV7-9

CDR3aa: ASARVVGGYT
j_gene: TRBJ1-2
v_gene: TRBV19

CDR3aa: ASSPRDRVLNEQF
j_gene: TRBJ2-1
v_gene: TRBV11-3

CDR3aa: ASSRTYRSYEQY
j_gene: TRBJ2-7
v_gene: TRBV6-5

CDR3aa: AISESEGLRNQPQH
j_gene: TRBJ1-5
v_gene: TRBV10-3

CDR3aa: ASTTLRDRGRAGANVLT
j_gene: TRBJ2-6
v_gene: TRBV19

CDR3aa: ATSRDSPSLSYEQY
j_gene: TRBJ2-7
v_gene: TRBV15

CDR3aa: ASSPNRVSYNEQF
j_gene: TRBJ2-1
v_gene: TRBV5-6

CDR3aa: ASSFGDREVFEQY
j_gene: TRBJ2-7
v_gene: TRBV5-1

CDR3aa: AWSVRGGDGYT
j_gene: TRBJ1-2
v_gene: TRBV30

CDR3aa: ASSLTGGGNTIY
j_gene: TRBJ1-3
v_gene: TRBV7-9

CDR3aa: SAPGFYT
j_gene: TRBJ1-2
v_gene: TRBV20-1

CDR3aa: AWSHQGFNSPLH
j_gene: TRBJ1-6
v_gene: TRBV30

CDR3aa: ASSVGGSFDGTEAF
j_gene: TRBJ1-1
v_gene: TRBV9

CDR3aa: ASSESSRQTYEQY
j_gene: TRBJ2-7
v_gene: TRBV10-1

CDR3aa: AWSRLTVVNTEAF
j_gene: TRBJ1-1
v_gene: TRBV30

CDR3aa: ASSLTGRSGANVLT
j_gene: TRBJ2-6
v_gene: TRBV5-1

CDR3aa: ASSPMTEDGYT
j_gene: TRBJ1-2
v_gene: TRBV18

CDR3aa: ASSLEAGQGNEQF
j_gene: TRBJ2-1
v_gene: TRBV7-2

CDR3aa: ASSLEGTHTEAF
j_gene: TRBJ1-1
v_gene: TRBV5-1

CDR3aa: ASSIFGDTEAF
j_gene: TRBJ1-1
v_gene: TRBV19

CDR3aa: ASSSGQGGTDTQY
j_gene: TRBJ2-3
v_gene: TRBV7-9

CDR3aa: SARPDTQY
j_gene: TRBJ2-3
v_gene: TRBV20-1

CDR3aa: ASSWTSGGPLGHYEQY
j_gene: TRBJ2-7
v_gene: TRBV7-2

CDR3aa: AWSTSGETQY
j_gene: TRBJ2-5
v_gene: TRBV30

CDR3aa: ASSYPNRGQASPLH
j_gene: TRBJ1-6
v_gene: TRBV6-6

CDR3aa: ASSSQGVHSNQPQH
j_gene: TRBJ1-5
v_gene: TRBV7-3

CDR3aa: ASSHRVAQPQH
j_gene: TRBJ1-5
v_gene: TRBV6-5

CDR3aa: ASSVSSGLALTNPDTQY
j_gene: TRBJ2-3
v_gene: TRBV9

CDR3aa: ASRLTASSNQPQH
j_gene: TRBJ1-5
v_gene: TRBV5-1